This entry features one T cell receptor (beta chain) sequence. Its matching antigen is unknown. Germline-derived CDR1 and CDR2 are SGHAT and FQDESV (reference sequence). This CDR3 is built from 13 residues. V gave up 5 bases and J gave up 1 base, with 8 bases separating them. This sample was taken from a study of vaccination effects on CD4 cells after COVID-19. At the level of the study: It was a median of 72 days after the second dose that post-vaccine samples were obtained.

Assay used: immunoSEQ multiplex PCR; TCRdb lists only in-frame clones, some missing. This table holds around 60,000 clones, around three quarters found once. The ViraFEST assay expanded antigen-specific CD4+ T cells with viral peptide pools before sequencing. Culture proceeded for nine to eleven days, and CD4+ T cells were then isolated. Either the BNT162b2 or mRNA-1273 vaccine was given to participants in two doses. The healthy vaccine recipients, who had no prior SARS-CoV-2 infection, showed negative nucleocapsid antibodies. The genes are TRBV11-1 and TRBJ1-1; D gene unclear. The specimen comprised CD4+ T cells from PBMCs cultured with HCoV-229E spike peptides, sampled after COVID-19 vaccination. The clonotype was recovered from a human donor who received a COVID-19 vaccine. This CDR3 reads CASSVRSNTEAFF. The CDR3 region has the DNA TGTGCCAGCAGCGTCCGATCGAACACTGAAGCTTTCTTT. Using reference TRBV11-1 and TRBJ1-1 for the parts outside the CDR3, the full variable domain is EAEVAQSPRYKITEKSQAVAFWCDPISGHATLYWYRQILGQGPELLVQFQDESVVDDSQLPKDRFSAERLKGVDSTLKIQPAELGDSAMYLCASSVRSNTEAFFGQGTRLTVV.